This T cell receptor beta chain was sequenced during a study of OX40 agonist ivuxolimab in advanced cancers. Study context: Those treated in dose escalation had hepatocellular carcinoma, melanoma, renal cell cancer or head and neck cancer.

Of note for this clone: Antigen: not known.

Findings and limits, study-wide: The specificity for antigen of the expanded peripheral T cells was not determined.

After removal of 8 bases from V and 5 bases from J, the junction contained 13 bases not matched to a gene. Germline lookup yields CDR1 LGHNT and CDR2 FRNRAP. CDR3 length: 15 residues. Data came from immunoSEQ multiplex PCR; TCRdb stores just in-frame clones and leaves some out. Of fewer than 90,000 clones in the sample, around 86% were seen once. This chain uses TRBV12-5 with TRBJ1-1; 8 bases line up with TRBD1. The receptor was derived from an adult with an advanced solid tumor such as melanoma, head and neck, liver or kidney cancer. Sequenced here: CD4+ or CD8+ T cells sorted from blood, sampled in a trial of the OX40 agonist ivuxolimab. The CDR3 is CASRPPGTGATEAFF. Written as DNA, the CDR3 is TGTGCTAGTCGCCCACCCGGGACAGGTGCTACTGAAGCTTTCTTT.